Sequencing of this TCR beta chain was carried out in a study of shared clonotypes between healthy human individuals. Regarding the study as a whole: For sorted subsets, rarefaction showed incomplete sequencing despite large depth.

Method: immunoSEQ multiplex PCR; TCRdb's copy keeps in-frame clones and lacks some. The table lists about 2 million clones, 90% to 95% of them singletons. Turning to this clone: Its target is not known.

The CDR3 totals 15 residues. Germline V gives CDR1 LNHDA, CDR2 SQIVND (reference sequence). Germline trimming cut 6 bases from V and 7 bases from J; bases unmatched to any gene: 11. The chain joins TRBV19 to TRBJ2-7, with 11 bases fitting TRBD2. Material: naive CD4+ T cells sorted from blood. Subset here: CD45RA+ positively selected. The sequence derives from a man between 18 and 35 years old in good health. As DNA, the CDR3 is TGTGCCAGTAGCGCGACGCCTAGCGGGAGGTTTGAGCAGTACTTC. Translated: CASSATPSGRFEQYF.